This T cell receptor beta chain was sequenced for a study of beta chain features in type 1 diabetes (dated by TCRdb to 2016 to 2019). Study-level background: Mean age, gender distribution, total cell number and subset yield were not different between patients and healthy donors. A total of roughly 98,000,000 sorted cells were examined across all samples, and RNA yield correlated strongly with the number of cells per subset. The study compared TCRB repertoires of sorted circulating CD4+ T cell subsets between recently diagnosed type 1 diabetes patients and matched healthy donors. Naive and central memory subsets were obtained from all 28 donors, but regulatory and stem cell-like memory subsets were isolated from only 8 patients and roughly eight healthy donors. What the work shows at the level of the full study, not this receptor alone: Because cDNA rather than genomic DNA was sequenced, highly expressing activated cells could have been over-represented, although no difference in activation and CD3 levels was found between groups. HLA sub-analyses involved small numbers of individuals, so any influence of HLA type on TCRB rearrangement remained unresolved. Type 1 diabetes patients showed a moderate but significant shortening of TCRB CDR3 length in all four CD4+ subsets. At VDJ recombination sites, type 1 diabetes patients had fewer insertions and more deleted nucleotides, which implies abnormalities in thymic rearrangement. PCR might favor shorter templates, but patient and control samples were amplified and corrected together, so any skew would affect both groups equally. The naive, central memory and regulatory TCRB repertoires appeared to resemble one another more closely among patients than among healthy donors.

The entire isolated RNA was reverse transcribed using the High Capacity cDNA Reverse Transcription Kit, and thus expressed TCRB transcripts were sequenced. Naive, central memory and regulatory T cell samples underwent deep immunoSEQ sequencing, averaging around 4 million total reads per sample. Sorted cells were lysed in RLT buffer, and RNA was extracted using DNase-treated RNeasy Micro or Mini kits according to cell number. To prevent cross-contamination, every cell subset was processed on its own, while patient and healthy donor samples were processed together. TCRB sequences were amplified from cDNA with the immunoSEQ multiplex PCR, producing 87-bp fragments spanning the CDR3 region. Sequencing of the amplicons was performed on the Illumina HiSeq platform. The paper's data handling went like this. PCR bias was computationally corrected using synthetic template baselines, reads within Hamming distance 2 were collapsed, and singletons that could not be merged were discarded. Reads were aligned to IMGT to assign V, D and J genes, CDR3 length, and insertions or deletions at six rearrangement sites. Within each subset, clonotype counts were normalized to sorted cell number, and only after that were true diversity and Gini coefficients computed with the tcR R package. The overlap coefficient, calculated on TCRB nucleotide sequences, was used to measure repertoire sharing. Held by TCRdb, this immuneACCESS table contains in-frame sequences only and omits some clones. Under half of the omission traces to an unresolved V gene where checked; the cause of the rest is unknown. V and J calls plus clone size are reproduced from that table; the DNA served to infer D and trimming. In all, the sample holds some 110,000 clones, and approximately 16% of those were seen once. The top ten constitute roughly 2.5% of the sample.

This clone has only one observation. Its antigen has not been determined. There are no base qualities to consult, and no much larger clone falls within one base. From each donor, a single peripheral blood sample of about 120 mL on average was drawn into heparinised tubes. A BD FACSAria II was used to sort naive, central memory, regulatory and stem cell-like memory CD4+ T cells with a panel that included CD45RO, CCR7, CD25, CD127, CD95 and CD27. Purity was above 98% for every sorted population. Right away, PBMCs were isolated by Lymphoprep density gradient centrifugation and were stained directly, with no culture step. So that batch effects would be minimized, each experiment stained and sorted samples in pairs, pairing one healthy donor with one patient. The source is a man under 40 with type 1 diabetes. The sequenced sample consisted of central memory CD4+ T cells from blood.

The DNA sequence follows: TGTGCCAGCAGTGGGGAGACGGGGGAAGGCCAGTACTTC. Its protein reads: CASSGETGEGQYF. The V gene is TRBV25-1 and the J gene is TRBJ2-5; TRBD2 might be the D gene, on 6 matching bases. Relative to germline, V is 4 bases shorter and J is 10 bases shorter, with 16 bases between their ends. Based on the germline V gene, the CDR1 and CDR2 sequences are MGHDK and SYGVNS. Counted from cysteine to phenylalanine, this CDR3 has 13 amino acids. Here the CDR3 DNA is all that survives: 39 bases in frame from base 1.